The source of this T cell receptor (beta chain) is a study of early T cells in non-severe SARS-CoV-2 infection. Study information: Sequencing of bulk RNA from unsorted whole blood was done, without chain pairing.

CDR1 is DFQATT, CDR2 SNEGSKA, per germline (reference sequence). The V gene end was trimmed by 3 bases and the J gene end by 4 bases; junction bases not matched to a gene: 4. This CDR3 contains 14 residues. Overall study findings and caveats: Anti-spike CD8 responses were favored in VDJdb matching, and private and CD4 specificities were missed.

This clonotype was observed a few times. Its antigen is unknown. Each single cDNA molecule received a unique molecular identifier. TCRdb reprocessed the 5' RACE reads via MiXCR and lists one record per CDR3 protein. This sample has roughly 88,000 distinct CDR3 sequences, with roughly 15% found just once. V usage is TRBV20-1 and J usage is TRBJ2-3, with TRBD1 matching 10 bases. The specimen sequenced was whole blood. The TCR originated in an adult who was a healthcare worker with PCR-confirmed SARS-CoV-2 infection or an uninfected control (not recorded which). In nucleotides, the CDR3 is TGCAGTGCTAGGGGGGACAGGGGTCCAGATACGCAGTATTTT. Amino acid sequence: CSARGDRGPDTQYF.